The source of this T cell receptor beta chain is a study of beta chain features in type 1 diabetes (dated by TCRdb to 2016 to 2019). At the level of the whole study: Mean age, gender distribution, total cell number and subset yield were not different between patients and healthy donors. A total of about 110,000,000 sorted cells were examined across all samples, and a strong correlation was observed between cell number per subset and RNA yield. Regulatory and stem cell-like memory subsets were isolated from only 8 patients and about eight healthy donors, whereas naive and central memory subsets came from all 30 or so donors. The study compared TCRB repertoires of sorted circulating CD4+ T cell subsets between recently diagnosed type 1 diabetes patients and matched healthy donors. Overall study outcomes, separate from this receptor: The naive, central memory and regulatory TCRB repertoires appeared to resemble one another more closely among patients than among healthy donors. Type 1 diabetes patients showed a moderate but significant shortening of TCRB CDR3 length in all four CD4+ subsets. PCR might favor shorter templates, but patient and control samples were amplified and corrected together, so any skew would affect both groups equally. Because cDNA was sequenced instead of genomic DNA, highly expressing activated cells could be over-represented, though the groups showed no difference in activation or CD3 levels. Patients with type 1 diabetes made fewer insertions and deleted more nucleotides at VDJ recombination sites, implying thymic rearrangement abnormalities. Because the HLA sub-analyses included only small numbers of individuals, any influence of HLA type on TCRB rearrangement was left unresolved.

The entire isolated RNA was reverse transcribed using the High Capacity cDNA Reverse Transcription Kit, and thus expressed TCRB transcripts were sequenced. Naive, central memory and regulatory T cell samples underwent deep immunoSEQ sequencing, averaging around 3.9 million total reads per sample. Sorted cells were lysed in RLT buffer and RNA was extracted with DNase-treated RNeasy Micro or Mini kits, depending on cell number. Each cell subset was processed on its own to prevent cross-contamination, while patient and healthy donor samples were processed together. The immunoSEQ multiplex PCR was used to amplify TCRB sequences from cDNA, generating 87-bp fragments that spanned the CDR3 region. Amplicons were sequenced on the Illumina HiSeq platform. From the authors' description of their analysis: PCR bias was computationally corrected using synthetic template baselines, reads within Hamming distance 2 were collapsed, and singletons that could not be merged were discarded. Reads were aligned to IMGT to assign V, D and J genes, CDR3 length, and insertions or deletions at six rearrangement sites. Clonotype counts were normalized to sorted cell number within each subset before computing true diversity and Gini coefficients with the tcR R package. The overlap coefficient, calculated on TCRB nucleotide sequences, was used to measure repertoire sharing. Out-of-frame TCRB sequences from naive cells were analyzed as a proxy for the pre-selection repertoire. Not all clones reach the TCRdb copy of this immuneACCESS table, which keeps in-frame sequences only. Checked studies attribute under half of the gap to unresolved V genes and leave the rest unexplained. The V and J calls and the clone size are those of that table, but D and trimming were determined from the DNA. For this sample there are over 500,000 clones; about 14% appear just once. The ten largest clones represent approximately 0.087% of the sample.

Each donor gave one peripheral blood draw, approximately 120 mL on average, collected into heparinised tubes. A BD FACSAria II and a panel including CD45RO, CCR7, CD25, CD127, CD95 and CD27 were used to sort naive, central memory, regulatory and stem cell-like memory CD4+ T cells. Purity was above 95% for every sorted population. Right away, PBMCs were isolated by Lymphoprep density gradient centrifugation and were stained directly, with no culture step. Samples were stained and sorted in pairs, with one healthy donor and one patient per experiment, so that batch effects were minimized. With regard to this clone: The antigen it binds to is not known. Base qualities are not at hand, and no much larger clone is one base apart.

The CDR3 sequence holds 15 residues, the cysteine and phenylalanine included. Only CDR3 DNA is held: 45 bases, read in frame from base 1. According to the germline V gene, CDR1 reads MGHDK and CDR2 reads SYGVNS. V and J are truncated by 1 base and 4 bases respectively, leaving an intervening sequence of 11 bases. The sequence was obtained from a man younger than 35 in good health. This chain is built from TRBV25-1 and TRBJ1-3; no confident D gene assignment can be made. Sequenced: naive CD4+ T cells from blood. The cell subset or site tag for this specimen amounts to: true naive CD4+ T cells. The nucleotide sequence reads as follows: TGTGCCAGCAGTGAATTTGGGGTTGCCGGAAACACCATATATTTT. Its translation is CASSEFGVAGNTIYF.